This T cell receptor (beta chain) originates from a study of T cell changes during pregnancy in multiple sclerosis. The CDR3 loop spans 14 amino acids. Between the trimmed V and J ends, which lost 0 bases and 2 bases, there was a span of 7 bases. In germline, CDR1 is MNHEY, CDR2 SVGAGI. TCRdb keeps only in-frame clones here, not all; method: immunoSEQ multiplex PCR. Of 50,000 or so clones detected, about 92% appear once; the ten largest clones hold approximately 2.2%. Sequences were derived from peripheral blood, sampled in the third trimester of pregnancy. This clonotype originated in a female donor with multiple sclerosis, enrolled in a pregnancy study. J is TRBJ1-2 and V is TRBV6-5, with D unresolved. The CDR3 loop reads CASSYSRQNYGYTF. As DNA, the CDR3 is TGTGCCAGCAGTTACTCGAGGCAGAACTATGGCTACACCTTC.